This is a list of T cell receptor beta chains from one sample in a study of blood T cell repertoires in COVID-19. Measured with immunoSEQ multiplex PCR; TCRdb has only the in-frame clones, and not every one. This table has about 180,000 clones, 90% appearing once. Material: peripheral blood. These TCRs come from a man aged 50 or older with acute or convalescent COVID-19. Both conserved end residues are part of each CDR3. The order of the fields is J gene, D gene, clone size, CDR3 length, V gene, CDR3 DNA, CDR3 protein. D genes are given only for firm matches. Clone size is stated in some rows and not others, as once, few, many or a class when expanded.

TRBJ2-7,TRBD1,few,14,TRBV30,TGTGCCTGGAAGGGACAGCTCACGTCCTACGAGCAGTACTTC,CAWKGQLTSYEQYF
TRBJ2-5,TRBD1,NA,15,TRBV19,TGTGCCAGTAGCACGGGACAGTGGGTTCGGGAGACCCAGTACTTC,CASSTGQWVRETQYF
TRBJ2-2,TRBD1,NA,15,TRBV5-5,TGTGCCAGCAGCCCGACAGGGGGGTGGACCGGGGAGCTGTTTTTT,CASSPTGGWTGELFF
TRBJ2-1,TRBD1,NA,15,TRBV6-5,TGTGCCAGCAGTTACTCCCATCGGGTTGACAGGGGGGTGTTCTTC,CASSYSHRVDRGVFF
TRBJ1-1,NA,NA,13,TRBV28,TGTGCCAGCAAATGGACATCCAACACTGAAGCTTTCTTT,CASKWTSNTEAFF
TRBJ2-2,NA,NA,15,TRBV6-4,TGTGCCAGCTCCCCCGGGGAACAGGGAGCCGGGGAGCTGTTTTTT,CASSPGEQGAGELFF
TRBJ2-5,NA,NA,17,TRBV29-1,TGCAGCGTTGAATTATCCTGGGGGGTAAGGGACCAAGAGACCCAGTACTTC,CSVELSWGVRDQETQYF
TRBJ2-2,TRBD2,NA,18,TRBV19,TGTGCCAGTAGTACCCGACTAGCGGGGGTCCTGAACACCGGGGAGCTGTTTTTT,CASSTRLAGVLNTGELFF
TRBJ2-6,TRBD1,NA,17,TRBV9,TGTGCCAGCAGCGTAGCGTGGCAGGGGGCTGGGGCCAACGTCCTGACTTTC,CASSVAWQGAGANVLTF
TRBJ2-3,TRBD2,NA,16,TRBV6-5,TGTGCCAGCAGTTACGGGCTAGCGGGGGCAACCGATACGCAGTATTTT,CASSYGLAGATDTQYF
TRBJ2-7,NA,NA,13,TRBV11-1,TGTGCCAGCAGCCCCCGGGAGAACTACGAGCAGTACTTC,CASSPRENYEQYF
TRBJ2-3,NA,NA,10,TRBV20-1,TGCAGTGCTACGGGGGATACGCAGTATTTT,CSATGDTQYF
TRBJ2-1,TRBD2,once,15,TRBV7-9,TGTGCCAGCAGCTCGAGCGGGGATAAAGGCAATGAGCAGTTCTTC,CASSSSGDKGNEQFF
TRBJ1-5,NA,NA,15,TRBV28,TGTGCCAGCTTACCCCTTGGGGGCGCTAATCAGCCCCAGCATTTT,CASLPLGGANQPQHF
TRBJ1-4,NA,NA,14,TRBV9,TGTGCCAGCAGCGTAGAACAGGCGGATGAAAAACTGTTTTTT,CASSVEQADEKLFF
TRBJ2-1,TRBD2,NA,19,TRBV3-1/TRBV3-2,TGTGCCAGCAGCCAAGCCTGGGGGCAAGGGACTAGCTCGTACAATGAGCAGTTCTTC,CASSQAWGQGTSSYNEQFF
TRBJ2-1,TRBD2,NA,11,TRBV20-1,TGCAGTGCCCTTGGTGGGACTAGAGGGTTCTTC,CSALGGTRGFF
TRBJ2-5,TRBD2,once,14,TRBV18,TGTGCCAGCTCACCAGCGGGGGACCAAGAGACCCAGTACTTC,CASSPAGDQETQYF
TRBJ1-1,NA,few,13,TRBV27,TGTGCCAGCAGTCAAACGGGCCAAACGGGGGCTTTCTTT,CASSQTGQTGAFF
TRBJ1-5,TRBD1,NA,18,TRBV23-1,TGCGCCAGCAGTCAATCGGAGGGGGACAGGGGACGAAATCAGCCCCAGCATTTT,CASSQSEGDRGRNQPQHF
TRBJ2-3,TRBD2,NA,16,TRBV5-1,TGCGCCAGCAGCCTAAGGACTAGCGGGAGTTCAGATACGCAGTATTTT,CASSLRTSGSSDTQYF
TRBJ1-5,TRBD1,NA,17,TRBV3-1/TRBV3-2,TGTGCCAGCAGCCAAGATTCTCAGGGGGCTAACAGTCAGCCCCAGCATTTT,CASSQDSQGANSQPQHF
TRBJ2-1,TRBD2,NA,14,TRBV7-2,TGTGCCAGCAGCTCCAATAGCGGGGGCGATGAGCAGTTCTTC,CASSSNSGGDEQFF
TRBJ1-1,NA,NA,13,TRBV7-8,TGTGCCAGCAGCTTAGACGAGGGGGTTCAAGCTTTCTTT,CASSLDEGVQAFF
TRBJ2-2,TRBD2,NA,16,TRBV5-1,TGCGCCAGCAGCTTGGCTGGACTAGCGAACACCGGGGAGCTGTTTTTT,CASSLAGLANTGELFF
TRBJ1-5,TRBD1,NA,14,TRBV7-2,TGTGCCAGCAGCCCGCAGGGGGTCGATCAGCCCCAGCATTTT,CASSPQGVDQPQHF
TRBJ1-1,TRBD1,NA,15,TRBV30,TGTGCCTGGAGTAACTTACGGACAGGGAAAACTGAAGCTTTCTTT,CAWSNLRTGKTEAFF
TRBJ1-4,NA,once,13,TRBV28,TGTGCCAGCAGGAGCAGGGGAGGGGAAAAACTGTTTTTT,CASRSRGGEKLFF
TRBJ1-1,TRBD1,few,15,TRBV19,TGTGCCAGTAGTCCTATTTACAGGGGGAACACTGAAGCTTTCTTT,CASSPIYRGNTEAFF
TRBJ1-1,TRBD1,NA,13,TRBV29-1,TGCAGCGCCAGACAGGGGATGAACACTGAAGCTTTCTTT,CSARQGMNTEAFF
TRBJ2-3,TRBD1,NA,15,TRBV24-1,TGTGCCACCAGTCCGGGACAGCGACGGACAGATACGCAGTATTTT,CATSPGQRRTDTQYF
TRBJ1-3,NA,NA,14,TRBV7-9,TGTGCCAGCAGCCCGTTGAGTGTTGGAAACACCATATATTTT,CASSPLSVGNTIYF
TRBJ2-2,TRBD2,few,13,TRBV7-9,TGTGCCAGCCACTGGCGGGGGACCGGGGAGCTGTTTTTT,CASHWRGTGELFF
TRBJ2-5,NA,NA,14,TRBV4-1,TGCGCCAGCAGCCTTCAGGGGGGCGGAGAGACCCAGTACTTC,CASSLQGGGETQYF
TRBJ2-2,TRBD1,NA,15,TRBV6-5,TGTGCCAGCAGTCAGGACAGGGGGCTTACCGGGGAGCTGTTTTTT,CASSQDRGLTGELFF
TRBJ2-2,NA,NA,14,TRBV7-9,TGTGCCAGCAGCTCTAACAGGGATCCCGGGGAGCTGTTTTTT,CASSSNRDPGELFF
TRBJ1-2,NA,once,11,TRBV12-3/TRBV12-4,TGTGCCAGCAGTTGGGGGGACGGCTACACCTTC,CASSWGDGYTF
TRBJ2-3,NA,NA,13,TRBV12-3/TRBV12-4,TGTGCCAGCAGCAAGAGAGTCACAGATACGCAGTATTTT,CASSKRVTDTQYF